The clone carrying this T cell receptor beta chain was detected ten times or more. The data are from a study of neurological immune-mediated disorders. For the study at large: There were roughly 35 multiple sclerosis patients. Of these, approximately 31 had relapsing-remitting MS and 3 had secondary progressive MS.

Synthesis of cDNA used 5'RACE (with 10-nucleotide random UMIs). TCRdb redid the calling of the 5' RACE reads with MiXCR, one entry per CDR3 protein. The table shows 50,000 to 60,000 distinct CDR3 sequences, with over 2% occurring only once. The CDR3 runs 10 residues. V lost 6 bases and J lost 1, with 3 bases in between. CDR1 and CDR2 (germline): DFQATT, SNEGSKA (reference sequence). This chain joins TRBV20-1 and TRBJ2-5; D is uncertain. Sequencing was carried out using PBMCs. The source of this sequence is a man in his fifties with multiple sclerosis. This chain's CDR3 is CSASQETQYF. As DNA, the CDR3 is TGCAGTGCCAGCCAAGAGACCCAGTACTTC.